This T cell receptor beta chain was sequenced during a study of CD8 T cells in Susac syndrome. General study points: The study acknowledged a relatively small number of individuals in its TCR sequencing and HLA analysis.

Sequencing of TCR beta was undertaken in CD8+ and CD4+ T cells derived from blood. TEMRA cells underwent FACS enrichment and CD8+ and CD4+ T cells underwent negative isolation. The CDR3 sequence is 16 residues long. The V segment lost 0 bases and the J segment 2 bases; nucleotides outside the gene matches: 4. Per the germline V gene, CDR1 is SGHTA and CDR2 is FQGNSA. RNA totalling roughly 0.45 to 1 ug underwent reverse transcription with random hexamers. Multiplex PCR with immunoSEQ amplified the TCR beta CDR3 across 54 Vbeta and 13 Jbeta. Each CDR3 protein is one row after TCRdb ran MiXCR on the immunoSEQ multiplex PCR reads. The table lists 100,000 to 150,000 distinct CDR3 sequences, around 94% of them singletons, with more than 0.075% in the top ten. Points on this clonotype: Its antigen is not identified.

The gene calls are TRBV7-2 and TRBJ1-3; the match to TRBD1 covers 7 bases. Sample: CD4+ T cells from PBMCs. This receptor was taken from a human donor in good health. The DNA for the CDR3 is TGTGCCAGCAGCTTAGCGCAGGGGGTCGCTGGAAACACCATATATTTT. This codes for CASSLAQGVAGNTIYF.